The clone carrying this TCR beta chain was picked up a small number of times. Both 60 Vbeta primers and 13 Jbeta primers went into the PCR. Sequenced by immunoSEQ multiplex PCR; TCRdb stores in-frame clones only, minus some. Of about 190,000 clones detected, 60% to 80% appear once; the ten largest clones hold 3% to 4%. The data originate from a study of cytomegalovirus exposure and HLA in healthy donors. The sample taken for sequencing was PBMCs. The receptor's source is a woman aged 25 to 39 in good health and CMV-seropositive.

CDR3 loop: CASSIDRASGNEQFF. The CDR3 DNA is TGTGCCAGTAGTATAGATCGAGCCTCGGGCAATGAGCAGTTCTTC. The V gene is TRBV19, the J gene TRBJ2-1; D call uncertain. V was clipped by 0 bases and J by 6 bases, with 12 bases between them. The CDR3 totals 15 residues. Germline V gene data show CDR1 as LNHDA and CDR2 as SQIVND (reference sequence).